The 30 T cell receptor beta chains reported below all come from one sample, sequenced in a study of T cell changes during pregnancy in multiple sclerosis. Sequenced by immunoSEQ multiplex PCR; TCRdb stores in-frame clones only, minus some. The data show some 93,000 clones, 91% seen once. This specimen was peripheral blood, taken after pregnancy. These receptors were taken from a female donor in good health, enrolled as a control in a pregnancy study.

The CDR3 DNA follows: TGTGCCAGCAGCCAAGATCATGGACTAGCGGAGTACCAAGAGACCCAGTACTTC. Its protein product is CASSQDHGLAEYQETQYF. The rearrangement uses TRBV4-2 and TRBJ2-5; 10 nucleotides match TRBD2. V shed 0 bases, J shed 0 bases, and the junction held 7 bases outside the gene matches. CDR3 size: 18 residues. Germline V gene sequence: CDR1 LGHNA, CDR2 YNFKEQ.

This clone was picked up one time. This sequence joins TRBV2 and TRBJ1-5; D perhaps matches TRBD1 (6 bases). The CDR3 sequence is 14 residues long. The germline V gene has CDR1 SNHLY and CDR2 FYNNEI. Trimming removed 3 bases at V and 7 bases at J, with 13 bases between. CDR3 in DNA: TGTGCCAGCAGTGATGAGGGGGGGGGCCAGCCCCAGCATTTT. Protein sequence: CASSDEGGGQPQHF.

This chain joins TRBV5-6 and TRBJ2-3, with D perhaps TRBD2 (6 bases). Germline V gives CDR1 SGHDT, CDR2 YYEEEE. With 4 bases removed from V and 2 bases from J, the gap between germline ends came to 14 bases. The CDR3 length is 15 residues. The chain's CDR3 is CASSVYSGHTDTQYF. The CDR3 DNA reads TGTGCCAGCAGCGTTTATAGCGGACACACAGATACGCAGTATTTT.

The rearrangement uses TRBV2 and TRBJ1-1; maybe TRBD1 (5 bases). This CDR3 contains 12 residues. Deletions cut 8 bases from V and 4 bases from J, with 11 bases between. Per the germline V gene, CDR1 is SNHLY and CDR2 is FYNNEI. CDR3 bases: TGTGCCAGCTGGGGAGGGGTCACTGAAGCTTTCTTT. This gives the protein CASWGGVTEAFF.

The chain carries TRBV15 and TRBJ2-7; the match to TRBD2 covers 10 bases. Per germline, CDR1 LNHNV and CDR2 YYDKDF (reference sequence). The CDR3 extends over 17 amino acids. The V and J ends lost 2 bases and 0 bases, in that order; junction bases with no gene match: 7. DNA for the CDR3: TGTGCCACCAGCAGAAAACTCTGGACTAGCGGCTCCTACGAGCAGTACTTC. Its translation is CATSRKLWTSGSYEQYF. The complete variable domain, with remaining parts taken from reference TRBV15 and TRBJ2-7, reads DAMVIQNPRYQVTQFGKPVTLSCSQTLNHNVMYWYQQKSSQAPKLLFHYYDKDFNNEADTPDNFQSRRPNTSFCFLDIRSPGLGDTAMYLCATSRKLWTSGSYEQYFGPGTRLTVT.

The chain uses TRBV7-2 and TRBJ1-2, with TRBD1 identical over 8 bases. Germline lookup yields CDR1 SGHTA and CDR2 FQGNSA. The CDR3 totals 14 residues. V shed 2 bases and J 7 bases; nucleotides not matched to a gene: 6. For the CDR3, the DNA is TGTGCCAGCAGCTTAAGGCAGGGGGCGCGTGGCTACACCTTC. Its translation: CASSLRQGARGYTF.

The DNA of the CDR3 is TGTGCCACCAGGGGCCGGAATCAGCCCCAGCATTTT. Residues: CATRGRNQPQHF. V and J are TRBV6-5 and TRBJ1-5, with TRBD1 as a possible D gene (6 bases). CDR3 length: 12 residues. The germline CDR1 and CDR2 sequences are MNHEY and SVGAGI. Trimming left V 10 bases short and J 4 bases short, with 11 bases between.

J is TRBJ1-2 and V is TRBV29-1; the match to TRBD1 covers 7 bases. This CDR3 is 13 amino acids long. The germline gives CDR1 SQVTM, CDR2 ANQGSEA. Trimming removed 3 bases from V and 4 bases from J; junction bases left unmatched: 5. The CDR3 is CSVDLQGGYGYTF. CDR3 coding DNA: TGCAGCGTTGATCTGCAGGGGGGCTATGGCTACACCTTC.

V and J are TRBV20-1 and TRBJ1-1; D is undetermined. Germline V gene sequence: CDR1 DFQATT, CDR2 SNEGSKA (reference sequence). V gave up 7 bases and J gave up 0 bases, with 6 bases separating them. The CDR3 has 11 amino acids. CDR3: CSGSMNTEAFF. For the CDR3, the DNA is TGCAGTGGAAGCATGAACACTGAAGCTTTCTTT.

The chain carries TRBV6-1 and TRBJ2-3, with a weak D call TRBD2 (7 bases). The CDR3 loop spans 14 amino acids. Germline V CDR1 and CDR2: MNHNS, SASEGT. Trimming pared 8 bases from V and 6 bases from J, leaving 18 bases between. CDR3 protein: CASEVGGGSDTQYF. CDR3 nucleotide sequence: TGTGCCAGCGAGGTAGGGGGGGGATCGGATACGCAGTATTTT.

This chain links TRBV4-3 with TRBJ1-2; no definite D call. This CDR3 contains 15 residues. V shed 0 bases and J shed 2 bases, with 10 bases lying between them. Germline lookup yields CDR1 LGHNA and CDR2 YSLEER. This CDR3 reads CASSQDLSGNYGYTF. In DNA form, the CDR3 reads TGCGCCAGCAGCCAAGATCTTTCCGGGAACTATGGCTACACCTTC.

V is TRBV4-3 and J is TRBJ2-7; 11 nucleotides align to TRBD2. Germline CDR1 is LGHNA and CDR2 is YSLEER. The CDR3 loop spans 20 amino acids. V dropped 0 bases and J dropped 2; count of bases not matched to a gene: 15. The CDR3 DNA is TGCGCCAGCAGCCAAGATAGAGTAGCGGGGGGGCAACCCCTCCCCTACGAGCAGTACTTC. Translating it yields CASSQDRVAGGQPLPYEQYF.

The CDR3 sequence is CASSFSDYGYTF. The CDR3 bases are TGTGCCAGCAGCTTCAGTGACTATGGCTACACCTTC. The chain links TRBV5-5 to TRBJ1-2, with D unresolved. The CDR3 loop spans 12 amino acids. Trimming shortened V by 2 bases and J by 3 bases, and 5 bases separated the two germline ends. The germline gives CDR1 SGHKS, CDR2 YYEKEE (reference sequence).

This clone is a singleton in its sample. The chain uses TRBV7-2 and TRBJ2-6; D call uncertain. Trimming took 1 base from V and 0 from J, leaving 4 bases between them. Germline lookup yields CDR1 SGHTA and CDR2 FQGNSA. The CDR3 has 15 residues. CDR3 sequence: CASSLVVSGANVLTF. The DNA of the CDR3 is TGTGCCAGCAGCTTAGTAGTCTCTGGGGCCAACGTCCTGACTTTC.

Comment on this clone: Distinct nucleotide sequences in the sample also encode this CDR3. This rearrangement joins TRBV14 to TRBJ1-2; D is unresolved. Trimming took off 3 bases at V and 2 bases at J, with 7 bases between the two ends. The CDR3 contains 13 residues. Germline V gene data show CDR1 as SGHDN and CDR2 as FVKESK. CDR3 nucleotide sequence: TGTGCCAGCAGCCAGGGGAGGAACTATGGCTACACCTTC. Protein sequence: CASSQGRNYGYTF. Looking up the rest from reference TRBV14 and TRBJ1-2 gives the full variable domain: EAGVTQFPSHSVIEKGQTVTLRCDPISGHDNLYWYRRVMGKEIKFLLHFVKESKQDESGMPNNRFLAERTGGTYSTLKVQPAELEDSGVYFCASSQGRNYGYTFGSGTRLTVV.

V and J are TRBV6-5 and TRBJ2-3; TRBD1 agrees at 7 bases. The CDR3 length is 14 residues. The ends lost 3 bases at V and 6 bases at J; junction bases unmatched: 6. Germline values: CDR1 MNHEY, CDR2 SVGAGI. In DNA form, the CDR3 reads TGTGCCAGCAGTTATGGGACAGTCAAGGATACGCAGTATTTT. It translates to CASSYGTVKDTQYF.

J is TRBJ2-3 and V is TRBV6-5; TRBD2 agrees at 8 bases. J lost 0 bases, V lost 6 bases, and 2 bases had no gene match. This CDR3 spans 14 amino acids. CDR1 and CDR2 from the germline V gene are MNHEY and SVGAGI. The CDR3 sequence is CASRTGGSTDTQYF. CDR3 in DNA: TGTGCCAGCAGGACGGGGGGGAGCACAGATACGCAGTATTTT.

This chain uses TRBV19 with TRBJ1-6; weak D call: TRBD1 (6 bases). This CDR3 has 14 residues. Trimming took 1 base from V and 10 from J, leaving 11 bases between them. Germline values: CDR1 LNHDA, CDR2 SQIVND (reference sequence). The DNA for the CDR3 is TGTGCCAGTAGTATAGGCAGGGGACAATCACCCCTCCACTTT. Translating it yields CASSIGRGQSPLHF. Combining the CDR3 with reference TRBV19 and TRBJ1-6 gives the whole variable domain DGGITQSPKYLFRKEGQNVTLSCEQNLNHDAMYWYRQDPGQGLRLIYYSQIVNDFQKGDIAEGYSVSREKKESFPLTVTSAQKNPTAFYLCASSIGRGQSPLHFGNGTRLTVT.

This chain connects TRBV12-5 to TRBJ2-1, with 8 bases that match TRBD2. The length of the CDR3 is 17 residues. V shed 4 bases and J 0 bases; nucleotides not matched to a gene: 8. Germline V gene sequence: CDR1 LGHNT, CDR2 FRNRAP. CDR3 residues: CASGSSLTSGSYNEQFF. The CDR3 nucleotides read TGTGCTAGTGGTTCCTCCCTTACTAGCGGCTCCTACAATGAGCAGTTCTTC. The entire variable domain, with the rest obtained from reference TRBV12-5 and TRBJ2-1, is as follows: DARVTQTPRHKVTEMGQEVTMRCQPILGHNTVFWYRQTMMQGLELLAYFRNRAPLDDSGMPKDRFSAEMPDATLATLKIQPSEPRDSAVYFCASGSSLTSGSYNEQFFGPGTRLTVL.

The chain has TRBV7-9 and TRBJ1-2; weak D call: TRBD1 (5 bases). V was cut by 4 bases and J by 4 bases, with 10 bases left in between. The germline CDR1 and CDR2 sequences are SEHNR and FQNEAQ (reference sequence). The CDR3 covers 13 residues. The CDR3 DNA reads TGTGCCAGCAGCTGGGGGGAGTCCTATGGCTACACCTTC. Amino acid sequence: CASSWGESYGYTF.

The genes are TRBV7-9 and TRBJ1-4; tentative D call: TRBD1 (5 bases). V was pared by 0 bases and J by 7 bases, with 6 bases between. Germline CDR1 SEHNR, CDR2 FQNEAQ (reference sequence). This CDR3 comprises 13 residues. This chain's CDR3 is CASSLAGVEKLFF. The CDR3 nucleotides are TGTGCCAGCAGCTTAGCAGGGGTTGAAAAACTGTTTTTT.

V and J are TRBV28 and TRBJ1-4; a weak D match, TRBD1 (5 bases). Germline CDR1 is MDHEN and CDR2 is SYDVKM. V was trimmed by 6 bases and J by 0 bases, leaving 17 bases between them. This CDR3 is built from 17 residues. CDR3 DNA sequence: TGTGCCAGCAGGCCCCGGGGGGTAGGAGCAACTAATGAAAAACTGTTTTTT. This sequence encodes CASRPRGVGATNEKLFF.

The chain is built from TRBV7-9 and TRBJ1-4, with TRBD1 as a possible D gene (5 bases). The length of the CDR3 is 14 residues. V lost 5 bases to trimming and J lost 3 bases, with 10 bases between them. Germline lookup yields CDR1 SEHNR and CDR2 FQNEAQ (reference sequence). The CDR3 protein is CASSRGEANEKLFF. DNA for the CDR3: TGTGCCAGCAGCCGAGGGGAGGCTAATGAAAAACTGTTTTTT.

V and J are TRBV19 and TRBJ2-2; the D gene is possibly TRBD2 (6 bases). The length of the CDR3 is 16 residues. CDR1 and CDR2 from the germline V gene are LNHDA and SQIVND (reference sequence). V dropped 4 bases and J dropped 2 bases, with 14 bases sitting between them. The CDR3 protein is CASSTGRTLNTGELFF. The CDR3 DNA reads TGTGCCAGTAGTACTGGGAGGACACTCAACACCGGGGAGCTGTTTTTT. The full variable domain, completed using reference TRBV19 and TRBJ2-2, is DGGITQSPKYLFRKEGQNVTLSCEQNLNHDAMYWYRQDPGQGLRLIYYSQIVNDFQKGDIAEGYSVSREKKESFPLTVTSAQKNPTAFYLCASSTGRTLNTGELFFGEGSRLTVL.

The rearrangement uses TRBV18 and TRBJ2-1, with TRBD1 identical over 12 bases. This CDR3 spans 13 amino acids. V lost 3 bases and J lost 9; bases outside the gene matches: 0. CDR1 KGHSH and CDR2 LQKENI come from the germline V gene. DNA of the CDR3: TGTGCCAGCTCACCGGGACAGGGGGCTGAGCAGTTCTTC. Its protein is CASSPGQGAEQFF.

This chain connects TRBV19 to TRBJ2-5; D uncertain. The length of the CDR3 is 15 residues. V was cut by 0 bases and J by 2 bases, with 10 bases left in between. In germline, CDR1 is LNHDA, CDR2 SQIVND (reference sequence). The CDR3 nucleotides are TGTGCCAGTAGTATAGAAAGGAGTAATCAAGAGACCCAGTACTTC. Residues: CASSIERSNQETQYF. Variable domain in full (rest from reference TRBV19 and TRBJ2-5): DGGITQSPKYLFRKEGQNVTLSCEQNLNHDAMYWYRQDPGQGLRLIYYSQIVNDFQKGDIAEGYSVSREKKESFPLTVTSAQKNPTAFYLCASSIERSNQETQYFGPGTRLLVL.

The chain employs TRBV5-4 and TRBJ2-1; tentative D call: TRBD2 (6 bases). Germline V gene data show CDR1 as SGHNT and CDR2 as YYREEE (reference sequence). The length of the CDR3 is 14 residues. V was shortened by 5 bases and J by 10 bases, with 19 bases between the two germline ends. CDR3 bases: TGTGCCAGCAGTCCCGAGCCAGCGGGTGGGGAGCAGTTCTTC. As protein: CASSPEPAGGEQFF.

The chain employs TRBV4-3 and TRBJ1-2; tentatively, D is TRBD1 (5 bases). Between the trimmed V and J ends, which lost 0 bases and 7 bases, there was a span of 15 bases. The CDR3 consists of 15 residues. Germline CDR1 reads LGHNA; CDR2 reads YSLEER. CDR3 residues: CASSQDPGGSGGYTF. The CDR3 bases are TGCGCCAGCAGCCAAGACCCCGGGGGGAGCGGTGGCTACACCTTC.

This chain links TRBV10-3 with TRBJ1-6, with TRBD1 matching over 8 bases. CDR1 and CDR2 (germline): ENHRY, SYGVKD. The CDR3 totals 18 residues. V was pared by 3 bases and J by 1 base, with 8 bases of the junction left unmatched. The CDR3 DNA reads TGTGCCATCAGTGACGGGGGGACAGGAGGATCCTATAATTCACCCCTCCACTTT. Its protein product is CAISDGGTGGSYNSPLHF.

The rearrangement uses TRBV25-1 and TRBJ1-2, with D possibly matching TRBD1 (6 bases). V lost 4 bases and J 6 bases, leaving 21 bases between the germline ends. Germline values: CDR1 MGHDK, CDR2 SYGVNS. The CDR3 length is 16 residues. The CDR3 DNA is TGTGCCAGCAGTGGCAGGGGTATGAGCCAGGGTGATGGCTACACCTTC. This codes for CASSGRGMSQGDGYTF.